This entry describes one T cell receptor beta chain. Its specificity is unknown. Assay used: immunoSEQ multiplex PCR; TCRdb lists only in-frame clones, some missing. Of 140,000 or so clones listed, 75% to 90% are singletons. Trimming pared 3 bases from V and 7 bases from J, leaving 12 bases between. This CDR3 is built from 13 residues. Germline CDR1 LNHDA, CDR2 SQIVND (reference sequence). The time point denotes: blood 4 weeks post-SBRT, at nephrectomy. Treatment reported: 15 Gy SBRT to primary tumor, nephrectomy 4 weeks later. Nephrectomy followed 15 Gy stereotactic body radiation by 4 weeks. The patient's renal cell carcinoma had clear cell pathology. The sample is drawn from a study of radiation and T cells in renal cell carcinoma. General study points: In blood, top tumor clones expanded by 2 weeks, shrinking by 4. Baseline intratumoral clonotype presence is unknown without pretreatment biopsies.

The receptor comes from a woman aged 50 to 60 with renal cell carcinoma. The rearrangement uses TRBV19 and TRBJ1-2; D is uncertain. Sequences were derived from blood, sampled from a patient whose treatment included radiotherapy and nephrectomy. CDR3 nucleotide sequence: TGTGCCAGTAGTATTAGAACAGTTGGTGGCTACACCTTC. Protein product: CASSIRTVGGYTF.